Below are 3 T cell receptor beta chains sequenced from a single sample in a study of T cell responses to AZD1222 COVID-19 vaccine. Profiling relied on immunoSEQ multiplex PCR, and the TCRdb table lists in-frame clones only, not all of them. The sample shows 100,000 to 150,000 clones, 80% to 95% of them seen only once. Sequences were derived from peripheral blood, sampled 28 days after the second AZD1222 dose. These receptors all come from an adult who received the AZD1222 COVID-19 vaccine.

Regarding this clone: The sample carries other DNA sequences with the same CDR3. The chain joins TRBV24-1 to TRBJ2-1; no firm D call. The V gene lost 9 bases and the J gene lost 9 bases, with 11 bases spanning the gap. This CDR3 is 11 amino acids long. Germline V CDR1 and CDR2: KGHDR, SFDVKD. The CDR3 loop reads CATGQTTEQFF. For the CDR3, the DNA is TGTGCCACCGGTCAAACCACTGAGCAGTTCTTC.

The chain recombines TRBV11-2 with TRBJ1-2; D gene uncertain. V lost 0 bases and J lost 7, with 21 bases in between. This CDR3 has 17 amino acids. Germline lookup yields CDR1 SGHAT and CDR2 FQNNGV. The CDR3 loop is CASSLERTPWSVSGYTF. The CDR3 DNA reads as TGTGCCAGCAGCTTAGAAAGGACTCCGTGGAGTGTGAGTGGCTACACCTTC.

The genes are TRBV5-4 and TRBJ1-4; D unresolved. The V end was cut by 2 bases, the J end by 1 base, with 6 bases between. This CDR3 region has 14 residues. The germline V gene has CDR1 SGHNT and CDR2 YYREEE (reference sequence). The CDR3 nucleotides are TGTGCCAGCAGCTTTGAGGGAACTAATGAAAAACTGTTTTTT. Protein: CASSFEGTNEKLFF.